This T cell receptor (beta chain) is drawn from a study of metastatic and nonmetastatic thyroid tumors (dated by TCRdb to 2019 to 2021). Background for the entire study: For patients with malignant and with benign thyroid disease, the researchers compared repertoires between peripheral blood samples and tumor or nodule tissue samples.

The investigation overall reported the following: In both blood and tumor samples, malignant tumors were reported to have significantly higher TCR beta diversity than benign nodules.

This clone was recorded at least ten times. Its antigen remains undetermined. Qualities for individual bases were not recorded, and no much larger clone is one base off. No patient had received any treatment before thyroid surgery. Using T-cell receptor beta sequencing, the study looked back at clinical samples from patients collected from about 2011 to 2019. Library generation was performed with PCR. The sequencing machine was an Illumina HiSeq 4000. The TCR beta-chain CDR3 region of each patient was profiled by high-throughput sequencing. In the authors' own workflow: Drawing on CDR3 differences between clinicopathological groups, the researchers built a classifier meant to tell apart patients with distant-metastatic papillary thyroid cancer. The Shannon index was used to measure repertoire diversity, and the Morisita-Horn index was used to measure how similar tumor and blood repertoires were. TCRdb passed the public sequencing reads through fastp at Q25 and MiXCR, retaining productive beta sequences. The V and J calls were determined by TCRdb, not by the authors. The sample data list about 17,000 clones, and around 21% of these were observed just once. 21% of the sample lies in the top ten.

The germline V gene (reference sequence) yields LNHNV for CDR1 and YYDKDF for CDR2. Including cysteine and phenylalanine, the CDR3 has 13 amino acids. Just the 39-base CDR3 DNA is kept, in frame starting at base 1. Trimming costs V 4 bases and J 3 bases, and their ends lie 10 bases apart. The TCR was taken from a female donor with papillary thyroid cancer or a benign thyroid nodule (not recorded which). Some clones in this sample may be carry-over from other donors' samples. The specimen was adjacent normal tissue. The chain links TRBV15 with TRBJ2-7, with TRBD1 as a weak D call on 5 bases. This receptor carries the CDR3 CATSTGKDYEQYF. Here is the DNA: TGTGCCACCAGCACAGGGAAGGACTACGAGCAGTACTTC. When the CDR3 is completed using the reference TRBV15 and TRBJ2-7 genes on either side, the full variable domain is DAMVIQNPRYQVTQFGKPVTLSCSQTLNHNVMYWYQQKSSQAPKLLFHYYDKDFNNEADTPDNFQSRRPNTSFCFLDIRSPGLGDTAMYLCATSTGKDYEQYFGPGTRLTVT.